This TCR beta chain was observed in a study of blood T cell repertoires in COVID-19. Looking at the study overall: Some COVID-19 samples were acute and others convalescent; all came from the United States, Italy and Spain. In each case, the material was cDNA or gDNA derived from T cells, B-cell-depleted T cells, or PBMCs.

This CDR3 comprises 13 residues. V gave up 5 bases and J gave up 5 bases, with 12 bases separating them. Germline V lookup: CDR1 MDHEN, CDR2 SYDVKM. Authors' data handling: Estimated nucleated cell counts came from reference gene primer amplification. Only in-frame clones appear in the TCRdb table, and some are missing; sequencing was by immunoSEQ multiplex PCR. V, J and clone size reflect that table, while D and trimming were determined from the DNA. The repertoire holds approximately 130,000 clones, with 80% to 85% as singletons. Assignment of participants to cohorts was predicated upon participant-reported clinical history.

This chain joins TRBV28 and TRBJ1-1; maybe TRBD1 (6 bases). This TCR was recovered from a man under 40 who had recovered from COVID-19. Specimen: PBMCs or T cells enriched from blood (not recorded which). This chain's CDR3 is CASSVQGRTEAFF. The CDR3 DNA reads TGTGCCAGCAGTGTCCAGGGGAGAACTGAAGCTTTCTTT.